The TCR beta chain described here comes from a study of cytomegalovirus exposure and HLA in healthy donors. The germline CDR1 and CDR2 sequences are PRHDT and FYEKMQ (reference sequence). The CDR3 is 18 amino acids. Losses at the gene ends were 5 bases for V and 5 bases for J; bases not matched to a gene: 14. PCR employed 60 Vbeta and 13 Jbeta primers. The data were produced by immunoSEQ multiplex PCR, yet TCRdb's version contains in-frame clones alone and is incomplete. The table lists 120,000 to 150,000 clones, roughly 79% of them singletons. J is TRBJ2-5 and V is TRBV13; 13 bases agree with TRBD2. This TCR derives from a woman aged 25 to 39 in good health and CMV-seronegative. The sample comprised PBMCs. CDR3 in amino acids: CASSSNRLAGGGEETQYF. The CDR3 region has the DNA TGTGCCAGCAGCAGTAACCGACTAGCGGGGGGAGGAGAGGAGACCCAGTACTTC. Full variable domain (remainder filled in from reference TRBV13 and TRBJ2-5): AAGVIQSPRHLIKEKRETATLKCYPIPRHDTVYWYQQGPGQDPQFLISFYEKMQSDKGSIPDRFSAQQFSDYHSELNMSSLELGDSALYFCASSSNRLAGGGEETQYFGPGTRLLVL.